This T cell receptor beta chain comes out of a study of blood T cell repertoires in COVID-19. In the study overall: PBMCs, B-cell-depleted T cells, or T cells provided the cDNA or gDNA that made up the material.

In the authors' methods: Amplification of reference gene primers provided the estimated nucleated cell counts. Using immunoSEQ multiplex PCR, the repertoire was profiled, and TCRdb retains in-frame clones only, with some absent. V and J calls and clone size come straight from that table; D and trimming were deduced from the DNA. The sample has fewer than 200,000 clones; roughly 83% are singletons. This clone was seen more than once but under ten times. V gave up 4 bases and J gave up 5 bases; unmatched junction bases: 4. Per the germline V gene, CDR1 is WNHNN and CDR2 is SYGVQD (reference sequence). The CDR3 has 13 residues.

Sequencing was done on a sample of PBMCs or T cells enriched from blood (not recorded which). The clonotype was recovered from a woman aged 50 to 60 who had recovered from COVID-19. V and J are TRBV10-1 and TRBJ1-2; 7 nucleotides line up with TRBD1. CDR3 in amino acids: CASSGDSLYGYTF. CDR3 in DNA: TGCGCCAGCAGTGGGGACAGTCTGTATGGCTACACCTTC.